The present entry profiles one T cell receptor beta chain with its context. Its specificity is not known. This record belongs to a study of cytomegalovirus exposure and HLA in healthy donors. Study results and limitations: In a later analysis, productive TCRs from donors in an Asian-associated ancestry cluster reportedly carried fewer N-insertions than the cohort mean. The study carried out a later analysis of TCR beta sequences. It associated approximately 17,000 of them with specific HLA alleles at a false discovery rate of 0.05. Later analysis identified a missense DCLRE1C variant that was linked to TCR beta V- and J-gene trimming. The study listed approximately 170 cytomegalovirus-associated TCR beta chains.

Vbeta (60) and Jbeta (13) primers were used in the PCR. Libraries were prepared by immunoSEQ multiplex PCR; TCRdb keeps only in-frame clonotypes and omits some of them. The sample has under 250,000 clones; the top ten hold 1.1%. The trim removed 6 bases at V and 2 bases at J, leaving 9 bases unmatched. Germline assignment: CDR1 MDHEN and CDR2 SYDVKM. CDR3 length equals 16 residues. The clonotype originates from a girl aged 2-10 years in good health and CMV-seropositive. The chain couples TRBV28 to TRBJ2-3; 9 nucleotides line up with TRBD1. Sequencing was done on a sample of PBMCs. CDR3 DNA: TGTGCCAGCAGCAACTCCGGGACAGGGAACACAGATACGCAGTATTTT. Its translation: CASSNSGTGNTDTQYF.